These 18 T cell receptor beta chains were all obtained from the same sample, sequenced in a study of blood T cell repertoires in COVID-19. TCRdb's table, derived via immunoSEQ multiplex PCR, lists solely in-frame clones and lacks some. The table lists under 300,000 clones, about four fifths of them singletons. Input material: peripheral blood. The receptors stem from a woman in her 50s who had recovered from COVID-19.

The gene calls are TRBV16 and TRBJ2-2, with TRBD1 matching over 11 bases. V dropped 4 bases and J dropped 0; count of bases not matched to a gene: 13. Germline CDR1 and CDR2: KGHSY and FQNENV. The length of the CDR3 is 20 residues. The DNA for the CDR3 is TGTGCCAGCAGCCCTCCGGGACAGGGGGTTCCCCTAGCGAACACCGGGGAGCTGTTTTTT. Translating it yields CASSPPGQGVPLANTGELFF.

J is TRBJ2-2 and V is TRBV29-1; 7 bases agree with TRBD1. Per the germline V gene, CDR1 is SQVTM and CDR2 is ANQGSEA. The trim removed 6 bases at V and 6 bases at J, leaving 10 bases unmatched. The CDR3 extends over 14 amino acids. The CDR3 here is CSVPSGQGAGELFF. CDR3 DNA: TGCAGCGTACCTTCGGGGCAGGGGGCCGGGGAGCTGTTTTTT.

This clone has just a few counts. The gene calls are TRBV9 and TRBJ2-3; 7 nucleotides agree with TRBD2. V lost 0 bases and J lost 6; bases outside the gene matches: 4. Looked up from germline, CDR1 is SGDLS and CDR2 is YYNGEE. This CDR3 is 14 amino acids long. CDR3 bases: TGTGCCAGCAGCGTAGGGAGGGAGGGGGATACGCAGTATTTT. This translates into CASSVGREGDTQYF.

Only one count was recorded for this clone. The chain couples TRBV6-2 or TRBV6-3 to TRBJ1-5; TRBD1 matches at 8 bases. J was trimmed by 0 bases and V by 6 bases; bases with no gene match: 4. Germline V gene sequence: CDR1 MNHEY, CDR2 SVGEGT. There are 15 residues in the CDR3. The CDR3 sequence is CASRYRGTSNQPQHF. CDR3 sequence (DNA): TGTGCCAGCAGATACAGGGGGACTAGCAATCAGCCCCAGCATTTT.

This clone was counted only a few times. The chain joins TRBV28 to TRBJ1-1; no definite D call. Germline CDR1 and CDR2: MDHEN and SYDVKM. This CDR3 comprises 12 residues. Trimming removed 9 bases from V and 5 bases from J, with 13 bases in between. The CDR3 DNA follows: TGTGCCAGTAAGTCGGGGTGGACTGAAGCTTTCTTT. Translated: CASKSGWTEAFF. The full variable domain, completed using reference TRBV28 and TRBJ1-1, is DVKVTQSSRYLVKRTGEKVFLECVQDMDHENMFWYRQDPGLGLRLIYFSYDVKMKEKGDIPEGYSVSREKKERFSLILESASTNQTSMYLCASKSGWTEAFFGQGTRLTVV.

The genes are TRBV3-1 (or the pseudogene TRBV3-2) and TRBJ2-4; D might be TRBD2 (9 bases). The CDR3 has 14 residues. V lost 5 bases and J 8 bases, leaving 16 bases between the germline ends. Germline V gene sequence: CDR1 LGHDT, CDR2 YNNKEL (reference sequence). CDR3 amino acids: CASSSGGGRDIQYF. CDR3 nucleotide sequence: TGTGCCAGCAGCTCAGGGGGCGGGAGGGACATTCAGTACTTC.

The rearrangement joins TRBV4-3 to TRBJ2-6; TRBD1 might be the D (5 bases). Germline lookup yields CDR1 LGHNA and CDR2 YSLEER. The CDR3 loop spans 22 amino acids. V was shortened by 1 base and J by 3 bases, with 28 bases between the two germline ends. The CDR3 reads CASSQVILGQRLLTGGANVLTF. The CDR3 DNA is TGCGCCAGCAGCCAAGTCATATTGGGTCAGAGGCTCCTTACAGGTGGGGCCAACGTCCTGACTTTC.

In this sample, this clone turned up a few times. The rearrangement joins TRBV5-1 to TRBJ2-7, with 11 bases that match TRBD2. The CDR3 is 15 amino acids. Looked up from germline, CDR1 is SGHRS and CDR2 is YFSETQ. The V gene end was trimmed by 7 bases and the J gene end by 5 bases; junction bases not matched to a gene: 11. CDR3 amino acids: CASGPGTSGFNEQYF. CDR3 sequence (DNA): TGCGCCAGCGGTCCCGGGACTAGCGGTTTCAACGAGCAGTACTTC.

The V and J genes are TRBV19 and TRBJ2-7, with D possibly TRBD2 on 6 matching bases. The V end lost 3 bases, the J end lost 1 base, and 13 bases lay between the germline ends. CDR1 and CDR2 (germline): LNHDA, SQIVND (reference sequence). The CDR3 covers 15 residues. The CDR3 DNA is TGTGCCAGTAGTATGGGAGGCCAGGGATCCTACGAGCAGTACTTC. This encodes CASSMGGQGSYEQYF.

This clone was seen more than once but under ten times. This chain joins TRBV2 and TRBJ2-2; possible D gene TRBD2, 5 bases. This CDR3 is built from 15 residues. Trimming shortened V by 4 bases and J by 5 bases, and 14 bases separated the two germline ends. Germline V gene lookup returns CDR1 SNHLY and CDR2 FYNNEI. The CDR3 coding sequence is TGTGCCAGCAGTGGCCGGACTCCAGAGACCGGGGAGCTGTTTTTT. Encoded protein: CASSGRTPETGELFF.

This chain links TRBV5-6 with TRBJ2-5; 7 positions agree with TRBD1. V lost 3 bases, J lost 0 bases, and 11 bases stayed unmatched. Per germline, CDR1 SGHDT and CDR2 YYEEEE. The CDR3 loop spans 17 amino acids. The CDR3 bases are TGTGCCAGCAGCTCGGGGCCCGGGACAGAGTACCAAGAGACCCAGTACTTC. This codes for CASSSGPGTEYQETQYF.

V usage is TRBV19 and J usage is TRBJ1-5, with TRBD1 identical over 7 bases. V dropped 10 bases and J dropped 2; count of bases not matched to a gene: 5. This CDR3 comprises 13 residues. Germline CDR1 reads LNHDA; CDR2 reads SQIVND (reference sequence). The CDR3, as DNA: TGTGCCACTAACAGGGGTGGCAATCAGCCCCAGCATTTT. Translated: CATNRGGNQPQHF.

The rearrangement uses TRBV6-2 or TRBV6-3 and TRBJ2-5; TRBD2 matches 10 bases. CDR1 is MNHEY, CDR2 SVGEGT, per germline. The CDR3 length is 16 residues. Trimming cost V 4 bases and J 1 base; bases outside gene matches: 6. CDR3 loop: CASSSPRTSGQETQYF. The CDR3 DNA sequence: TGTGCCAGCAGTTCCCCCCGGACTAGCGGCCAAGAGACCCAGTACTTC.

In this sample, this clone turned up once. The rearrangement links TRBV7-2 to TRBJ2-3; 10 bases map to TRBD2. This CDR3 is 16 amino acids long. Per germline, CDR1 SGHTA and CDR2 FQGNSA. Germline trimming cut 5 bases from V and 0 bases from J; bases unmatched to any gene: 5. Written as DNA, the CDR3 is TGTGCCAGCAGCCCGACTAGCGGGCTTAGCACAGATACGCAGTATTTT. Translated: CASSPTSGLSTDTQYF.

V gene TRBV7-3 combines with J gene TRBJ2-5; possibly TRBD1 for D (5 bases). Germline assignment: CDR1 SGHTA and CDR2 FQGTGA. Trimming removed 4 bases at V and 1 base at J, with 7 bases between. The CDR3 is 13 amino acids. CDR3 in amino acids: CASSSGPQETQYF. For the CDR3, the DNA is TGTGCCAGCAGCTCAGGGCCCCAAGAGACCCAGTACTTC.

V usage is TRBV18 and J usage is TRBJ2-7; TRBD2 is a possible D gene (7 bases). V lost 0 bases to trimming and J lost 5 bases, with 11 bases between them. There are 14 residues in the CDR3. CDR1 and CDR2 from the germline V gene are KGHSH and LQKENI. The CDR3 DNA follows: TGTGCCAGCTCACCACCGGGAGGGGGGGACGAGCAGTACTTC. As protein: CASSPPGGGDEQYF.

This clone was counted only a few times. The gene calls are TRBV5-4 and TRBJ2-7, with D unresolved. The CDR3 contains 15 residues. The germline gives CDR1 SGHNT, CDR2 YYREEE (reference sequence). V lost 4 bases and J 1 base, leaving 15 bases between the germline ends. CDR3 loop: CASSPPGSSSYEQYF. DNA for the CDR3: TGTGCCAGCAGCCCCCCAGGATCCTCTTCCTACGAGCAGTACTTC.

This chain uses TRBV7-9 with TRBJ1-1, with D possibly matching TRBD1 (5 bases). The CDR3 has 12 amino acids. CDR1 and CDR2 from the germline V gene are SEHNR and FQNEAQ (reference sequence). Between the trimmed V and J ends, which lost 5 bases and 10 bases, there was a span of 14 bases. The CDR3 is CASSDSRDRAFF. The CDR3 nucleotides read TGTGCCAGCAGCGATAGCAGGGATCGAGCTTTCTTT.